These 32 T cell receptor beta chains share one sample of origin, sequenced in a study of tumor-infiltrating lymphocytes in primary liver carcinoma. Constant-region priming of about 500 ng total RNA yielded TCR beta cDNA. What produced the TCR beta libraries was three nested multiplex PCR rounds using slightly modified ARM-PCR. The opening two PCR rounds, about 11 cycles each, paired TRBV1-TRBV30 forward primers with a C-beta reverse primer. TCRdb recomputed calls from the multiplex PCR reads with MiXCR, one row per CDR3 protein. The profile covers roughly 100,000 distinct CDR3 sequences, with about 70% appearing a single time and over 7.5% taken by the ten largest. Taking about 19-32 mg of unsorted bulk tissue, the authors co-extracted RNA and DNA. Sequencing was done on a sample of liver tumor tissue from sampling region 5. The sample's subset: tumor region T5, tumor centre. These receptors were obtained from a woman aged 55-69 years with primary liver carcinoma and hepatitis B virus infection.

This clonotype was seen once. A read error may account for a junction end that differs from germline. The chain uses TRBV10-2 and TRBJ2-7, with D perhaps TRBD2 (5 bases). This CDR3 comprises 13 residues. CDR1 is WSHSY, CDR2 SAAADI, per germline. The CDR3 nucleotides read TGCGCCAGCAGTGAGACTGCCGGTCGGGATCAGTCCTTC. As protein: CASSETAGRDQSF.

In regard to this clonotype: At one of its ends the junction is not consistent with the germline gene, which may arise from a read error. The chain is built from TRBV6-1 and TRBJ2-3; 8 bases align to TRBD1. Germline V gives CDR1 MNHNS, CDR2 SASEGT. CDR3 size: 15 residues. The CDR3: CVSSIATGGTDTQYF. CDR3 bases: TGTGTCAGCAGTATAGCGACAGGGGGCACAGATACGCAGTATTTT.

Comments on this clonotype: The conserved closing phenylalanine or tryptophan is absent in this CDR3, likely reflecting a read error. The DNA is omitted, as the CDR3 cannot be located on it reliably, and the CDR3 follows TCRdb's listing. The chain has TRBV29-1 and TRBJ2-7; the D call of TRBD2 is as the table states it, not checked on the DNA. The CDR3 region is 14 residues in length, termini included. From germline, CDR1 is SQVTM and CDR2 ANQGSEA. CDR3 in amino acids: CSVGGLAAPYEQYI.

Comment on this clonotype: An end of the junction does not agree with germline; a read error may underlie this. The chain combines TRBV6-1 with TRBJ1-2; D unresolved. The V gene's germline CDR1 is MNHNS and CDR2 SASEGT. This CDR3 region has 14 residues. Here the CDR3 DNA reads TGCGCCAGCAGTCCGCAGCCCGGGGATCGGGGCTACACCTTC. Residues: CASSPQPGDRGYTF.

V is TRBV11-2 and J is TRBJ1-3; D gene uncertain. The CDR3 totals 16 residues. Trimming removed 10 bases from V and 4 bases from J, with 23 bases in between. The germline V gene has CDR1 SGHAT and CDR2 FQNNGV. CDR3 coding DNA: TGTGCCAACAGTCCGCCCCTCCGGTCGGGCGGAAACACCATATATTTT. The encoded protein is CANSPPLRSGGNTIYF.

With regard to this clonotype: The junction shows a germline mismatch at one end, possibly a read error. This chain uses TRBV6-5 with TRBJ2-5; D is ambiguous. The CDR3 is 15 amino acids. Germline V CDR1 and CDR2: MNHEY, SVGAGI. The CDR3 reads CASCYTRGSQETQYF. The CDR3, as DNA: TGTGCCAGCTGTTACACCAGAGGTAGCCAAGAGACCCAGTACTTC.

By share, this clonotype ranks as medium-sized. J is TRBJ2-2 and V is TRBV11-3; D is possibly TRBD1 (5 bases). The CDR3 spans 14 residues. V shed 5 bases and J shed 6 bases, with 13 bases lying between them. CDR1 and CDR2 from the germline V gene are SGHNT and YENEEA. CDR3 coding DNA: TGTGCCAGCAGCGCAATGCAGGGATCCGGGGAGCTGTTTTTT. Its translation: CASSAMQGSGELFF.

At least ten counts were recorded for this clonotype. The J gene is TRBJ2-5, the V gene TRBV5-1; 8 positions agree with TRBD2. Looked up from germline, CDR1 is SGHRS and CDR2 is YFSETQ. The CDR3 sequence is 13 residues long. V dropped 1 base and J dropped 4; count of bases not matched to a gene: 0. DNA for the CDR3: TGCGCCAGCAGCTTGCGGGGGGGAGAGACCCAGTACTTC. This sequence encodes CASSLRGGETQYF.

Notes on this clonotype: Relative to the germline gene, one junction end is altered; a read error may explain this. The chain is built from TRBV11-1 and TRBJ2-7; maybe TRBD2 (6 bases). The V gene's germline CDR1 is SGHAT and CDR2 FQDESV (reference sequence). This CDR3 contains 15 residues. The CDR3 nucleotides read TGTGCCAGCAGCCCTAGGAGAGCAGGACTACGCGAGCAGTATTTC. Translation: CASSPRRAGLREQYF.

In regard to this clonotype: Since the CDR3 does not end with the conserved phenylalanine or tryptophan, this likely comes from a read error. This chain joins TRBV11-2 and TRBJ2-7, with D maybe TRBD1 (5 bases). V shed 6 bases and J shed 2 bases, with 14 bases lying between them. Germline V lookup: CDR1 SGHAT, CDR2 FQNNGV. The CDR3 covers 14 residues. CDR3 bases: TGTGCCAGCAGTCGCGAAACCAGGGCCTACGAGCAGTACTCC. Translated, it gives CASSRETRAYEQYS.

This chain connects TRBV2 to TRBJ2-1, with a possible D match to TRBD1 (5 bases). Looked up from germline, CDR1 is SNHLY and CDR2 is FYNNEI. The CDR3 totals 15 residues. The V end was cut by 5 bases, the J end by 4 bases, with 15 bases between. The DNA for the CDR3 is TGTGCCAGCAGTAAGGGGTCTAACCGGTACAATGAGCAGTTCTTC. It encodes CASSKGSNRYNEQFF.

Note on this clonotype: Compared with germline, one end of the junction differs, possibly owing to a read error. The chain recombines TRBV6-5 with TRBJ2-7, with 7 bases aligning to TRBD1. Germline V gene data show CDR1 as MNHEY and CDR2 as SVGAGI. This CDR3 has 15 amino acids. The DNA for the CDR3 is TGTGCCAGCAGTTACTCAGGGGGCATGGGCTACGAGCAATACTTC. Protein sequence: CASSYSGGMGYEQYF.

As regards this clonotype: Compared with germline, one end of the junction differs, possibly owing to a read error. The chain employs TRBV6-5 and TRBJ2-1; D is unclear. The CDR3 has 15 residues. Germline CDR1 reads MNHEY; CDR2 reads SVGAGI. In DNA form, the CDR3 reads TGTTCCAGCAGTCCAAAAAGGATAGACTACAATGAGCAGTTCTTC. This gives the protein CSSSPKRIDYNEQFF.

Note on this clonotype: One end of the junction is discordant with germline, which a read error may explain. V gene TRBV7-9 combines with J gene TRBJ2-3; D gene uncertain. The CDR3 is 14 residues long. Germline V gene data show CDR1 as SEHNR and CDR2 as FQNEAQ (reference sequence). The CDR3 is CASTLPGMADMQYF. The CDR3 DNA is TGTGCCAGCACCTTACCTGGGATGGCAGATATGCAGTATTTT.

As for this clonotype: One junction end does not reproduce the germline sequence, and a read error may be involved. This chain uses TRBV6-6 with TRBJ1-6, with 7 bases fitting TRBD1. Germline lookup yields CDR1 MNHNY and CDR2 SVGAGI (reference sequence). CDR3 length: 15 amino acids. The CDR3 DNA reads TGTACCAGCACTTACCAAACAGGGGAGCATTCACCCTTCCACTTT. Translation gives CTSTYQTGEHSPFHF.

Points on this clonotype: The junction shows a germline mismatch at one end, possibly a read error. The chain uses TRBV11-3 and TRBJ2-1; D is possibly TRBD2 (7 bases). This CDR3 spans 17 amino acids. Germline values: CDR1 SGHNT, CDR2 YENEEA. In DNA form, the CDR3 reads TGTGCCAGCAGCTCCCGGGGGGCACGGACCATGGCCAATGAGCGGTTCTTC. Amino acids: CASSSRGARTMANERFF.

Of note for this clonotype: A much bigger clone sits one base away, suggesting this may be a read error. The rearrangement uses TRBV5-6 and TRBJ2-1; TRBD2 agrees at 8 bases. The CDR3 has 17 residues. CDR1 and CDR2 (germline): SGHDT, YYEEEE. The CDR3 DNA reads TGTGCCAGCAGCCCCAGGACGGCAGGACTAGCAAGCAATGAGCAGTCCTTC. It codes for CASSPRTAGLASNEQSF. The full variable domain, rest sourced from reference TRBV5-6 and TRBJ2-1, is DAGVTQSPTHLIKTRGQQVTLRCSPKSGHDTVSWYQQALGQGPQFIFQYYEEEERQRGNFPDRFSGHQFPNYSSELNVNALLLGDSALYLCASSPRTAGLASNEQSFGPGTRLTVL.

Turning to this clonotype: One end of the junction is discordant with germline, which a read error may explain. The chain recombines TRBV24-1 with TRBJ2-7; tentatively, D is TRBD2 (6 bases). Germline loops: CDR1 KGHDR, CDR2 SFDVKD. CDR3 length: 17 amino acids. This CDR3 reads CATSDGGSPEGPGEQYF. As DNA, the CDR3 is TGCGCCACCAGTGATGGAGGATCGCCGGAGGGCCCGGGCGAGCAGTACTTC.

Comments on this clonotype: The CDR3 ends on some other residue instead of the conserved phenylalanine or tryptophan, so this is likely a read error. J is TRBJ1-1 and V is TRBV6-5, with D uncertain. The CDR3 runs to 15 residues. Trimming took off 7 bases at V and 9 bases at J, with 24 bases between the two ends. The germline V gene has CDR1 MNHEY and CDR2 SVGAGI. The CDR3 DNA reads as TGTGCCAGCACCTCTAACCAATGGAGGACGGGGAAAGCTTTCCTT. Its protein product is CASTSNQWRTGKAFL.

This clonotype was seen repeatedly, ten times or more. The chain recombines TRBV5-1 with TRBJ2-2; no definite D call. CDR3 length equals 13 residues. Germline V CDR1 and CDR2: SGHRS, YFSETQ. V lost 4 bases to trimming and J lost 0 bases, with 4 bases between them. CDR3 in amino acids: CASSLTNTGELFF. The CDR3 DNA reads as TGCGCCAGCAGCCTCACGAACACCGGGGAGCTGTTTTTT.

Regarding this clonotype: The junction and the germline gene differ at one end; a read error may be behind it. This rearrangement joins TRBV11-1 to TRBJ2-2; D remains ambiguous. There are 14 residues in the CDR3. CDR1 SGHAT and CDR2 FQDESV come from the germline V gene (reference sequence). CDR3 bases: TGTGCCAGCAGGCCGGGCCTTGACACCTGGGAGCTGTTTTTT. As protein: CASRPGLDTWELFF.

The V call is TRBV11-2, the J call TRBJ1-4; a weak D match, TRBD1 (5 bases). The CDR3 covers 18 residues. From germline, CDR1 is SGHAT and CDR2 FQNNGV. The V end was cut by 7 bases, the J end by 0 bases, with 21 bases between. CDR3 sequence: CASNSSGTNRATNEKLFF. The CDR3 region has the DNA TGTGCCAGCAACTCGTCAGGGACCAATCGAGCAACTAATGAAAAACTGTTTTTT.

This clonotype was seen only a few times. The chain carries TRBV5-1 and TRBJ1-2; D is uncertain. The CDR3 runs 15 residues. V lost 0 bases, J lost 2 bases, and 11 bases lay in between. Germline V CDR1 and CDR2: SGHRS, YFSETQ. CDR3 amino acids: CASSLVEGANYGYTF. The CDR3 DNA is TGCGCCAGCAGCTTGGTAGAGGGAGCGAACTATGGCTACACCTTC.

Points on this clonotype: The junction does not match germline at one end; this may be a read error. The chain carries TRBV29-1 and TRBJ2-3; tentative D call: TRBD2 (5 bases). The CDR3 runs to 11 residues. Germline V gene data show CDR1 as SQVTM and CDR2 as ANQGSEA. The chain's CDR3 is CSVADWKRVYF. The DNA for the CDR3 is TGTAGCGTGGCGGACTGGAAGAGAGTGTATTTT.

With regard to this clonotype: At one end, the junction sequence differs from germline, possibly due to a read error. V and J are TRBV30 and TRBJ2-3; 7 bases fit TRBD2. The CDR3 spans 13 residues. Germline CDR1 GTSNPN, CDR2 SVGIG (reference sequence). The CDR3 spells CDWSGDYTDTQYF. CDR3 in DNA: TGTGACTGGAGCGGGGACTACACAGATACGCAGTATTTT.

Concerning this clonotype itself: Compared with germline, one end of the junction differs, possibly owing to a read error. The chain carries TRBV13 and TRBJ2-1; the D is unclear. Germline V gene lookup returns CDR1 PRHDT and CDR2 FYEKMQ (reference sequence). The CDR3 runs 15 residues. CDR3 coding DNA: TGTGCCAGCAGCTTACGGGTGAGGTCCTACAATGAACAGTTCTTC. It translates to CASSLRVRSYNEQFF. The whole variable domain, filled in from reference TRBV13 and TRBJ2-1, reads AAGVIQSPRHLIKEKRETATLKCYPIPRHDTVYWYQQGPGQDPQFLISFYEKMQSDKGSIPDRFSAQQFSDYHSELNMSSLELGDSALYFCASSLRVRSYNEQFFGPGTRLTVL.

The chain recombines TRBV11-3 with TRBJ2-1, with TRBD2 as a possible D gene (6 bases). Deletions cut 5 bases from V and 2 bases from J, with 22 bases between. CDR1 SGHNT and CDR2 YENEEA come from the germline V gene. This CDR3 has 18 amino acids. CDR3 sequence reads: CASSHNVLAGETYNEQFF. The CDR3 coding sequence is TGTGCCAGCAGCCACAACGTACTAGCTGGAGAGACCTACAATGAGCAGTTCTTC.

Comments on this clonotype: The junction does not match germline at one end; this may be a read error. The CDR3 here is CASNLEPGGAWEQYF. The CDR3 nucleotides read TGTGCCAGCAACTTAGAACCTGGCGGGGCTTGGGAGCAGTACTTC. The chain uses TRBV11-3 and TRBJ2-7, with a tentative D call TRBD2 (6 bases). The CDR3 runs 15 residues. Germline-derived CDR1 and CDR2 are SGHNT and YENEEA. The complete variable domain, with remaining parts taken from reference TRBV11-3 and TRBJ2-7, reads EAGVVQSPRYKIIEKKQPVAFWCNPISGHNTLYWYLQNLGQGPELLIRYENEEAVDDSQLPKDRFSAERLKGVDSTLKIQPAELGDSAVYLCASNLEPGGAWEQYFGPGTRLTVT.

A word on this clonotype: Since a much larger clone is just one base distant, this may be a read error. The chain is built from TRBV30 and TRBJ1-5; D uncertain. The CDR3 has 14 amino acids. The germline V gene has CDR1 GTSNPN and CDR2 SVGIG (reference sequence). The CDR3 sequence is CVWSAGNILQPQHF. Here the CDR3 DNA reads TGTGTCTGGAGTGCGGGAAACATTTTGCAGCCCCAGCATTTT.

Comment on this clonotype: At one boundary the junction diverges from the germline segment, which might be a read error. This chain joins TRBV12-3 or TRBV12-4 and TRBJ1-2, with D hard to call. The CDR3 runs to 13 residues. The CDR3 nucleotides are TGCGCCAGCAGTCAGGACGGAATATATGGCCACACCTTC. Its translation is CASSQDGIYGHTF.

The chain employs TRBV29-1 and TRBJ2-1; 7 nucleotides align to TRBD1. CDR3 size: 13 residues. Germline CDR1 and CDR2: SQVTM and ANQGSEA. CDR3 sequence reads: CIVDSGQRLEQFF. The CDR3 coding sequence is TGCATAGTTGATTCGGGACAGCGGCTTGAGCAGTTCTTC.

As regards this clonotype: In this CDR3 the conserved last residue, phenylalanine or tryptophan, is missing, so a read error is likely. The chain carries TRBV5-1 and TRBJ2-7; D is undetermined. CDR1 is SGHRS, CDR2 YFSETQ, per germline. The CDR3 covers 15 residues. V lost 4 bases, J lost 0 bases, and 14 bases lay in between. This CDR3 is CASSPRTMSSYEQYL. The CDR3 DNA is TGCGCCAGCAGCCCCAGGACGATGAGCTCCTACGAGCAGTACTTA.